Included here is one T cell receptor (beta chain) sequence, with context. The data belong to a study of OX40 agonist ivuxolimab in advanced cancers. This table comes from immunoSEQ multiplex PCR, and its TCRdb copy is limited to in-frame clones, with some not included. The sample lists 52,000 or so clones; over 75% were seen once. The source was CD4+ or CD8+ T cells sorted from blood, collected in a trial of the OX40 agonist ivuxolimab. The clonotype was recovered from an adult with an advanced solid tumor such as melanoma, head and neck, liver or kidney cancer.

The CDR3 bases are TGTGCCAGCAGCTTAATGGTGCGGGAGGGCTTCCATGAGCAGTTCTTC. Translated: CASSLMVREGFHEQFF. V and J are TRBV7-3 and TRBJ2-1; 9 nucleotides match TRBD2. Per germline, CDR1 SGHTA and CDR2 FQGTGA. CDR3 length: 16 residues. The ends lost 1 base at V and 8 bases at J; junction bases unmatched: 9.